This TCR beta chain was captured by sequencing in a study of blood T cell repertoires in COVID-19. Overall study: T cells, B-cell-depleted T cells, or PBMCs supplied cDNA or gDNA.

The germline V gene has CDR1 MNHEY and CDR2 SMNVEV (reference sequence). V dropped 6 bases and J dropped 1 base, with 12 bases sitting between them. The CDR3 runs 14 residues. Original processing methods: Using reference gene primer amplification, nucleated cell counts were estimated. TCRdb keeps only in-frame clones here, not all; method: immunoSEQ multiplex PCR. For V, J and clone size, that table is used; D and trimming come from the DNA. This table holds around 95,000 clones, 90% found once. The receptor comes from a man aged 50-60 years with acute or convalescent COVID-19. This rearrangement joins TRBV27 to TRBJ1-1; D is perhaps TRBD1 (6 bases). Source material: peripheral blood. CDR3 amino acids: CASRIRDKNTEAFF. As DNA, the CDR3 is TGTGCCAGCAGGATCAGGGACAAGAACACTGAAGCTTTCTTT.